The next 2 T cell receptor beta chains were all read from a single sample in a study of vaccination effects on CD4 cells after COVID-19. Antigen-specific CD4+ T cell clonotypes were called by their expansion after viral peptide-pool culture in ViraFEST. Following a roughly 11-day culture, CD4+ T cells were purified. PCR showed that the person got SARS-CoV-2 infection at some point between March and December 2020. TCRdb's table, derived via immunoSEQ multiplex PCR, lists solely in-frame clones and lacks some. Of more than 45,000 clones in the sample, around 82% were seen once. No antigen has been identified for these receptors. The source was CD4+ T cells from PBMCs cultured with HIV peptides, collected before COVID-19 vaccination. The subset denotes: HIV-1 Nef peptide pool negative control/reference culture. These receptors were obtained from a human donor who had a prior SARS-CoV-2 infection.

The chain couples TRBV6-6 to TRBJ1-5; D is possibly TRBD1 (6 bases). From germline, CDR1 is MNHNY and CDR2 SVGAGI (reference sequence). The length of the CDR3 is 16 residues. Trimming left V 5 bases short and J 6 bases short, with 20 bases between. This CDR3 reads CASSTDTGWRGQPQHF. As DNA, the CDR3 is TGTGCCAGCAGTACAGATACAGGGTGGAGGGGTCAGCCCCAGCATTTT.

V and J are TRBV28 and TRBJ2-7; D is possibly TRBD2 (6 bases). The V gene's germline CDR1 is MDHEN and CDR2 SYDVKM. The CDR3 runs to 16 residues. V was shortened by 3 bases and J by 2 bases, with 17 bases between the two germline ends. For the CDR3, the DNA is TGTGCCAGCAGTTTTAAATTGGGACTTAGTACCTACGAGCAGTACTTC. It is translated as CASSFKLGLSTYEQYF.